This TCR beta chain stems from a study of PD-1 blockade in classical Hodgkin lymphoma. Overall study context: A 3 mg/kg intravenous dose of nivolumab was received by patients every 2 weeks. Regarding the study as a whole: Individuals who commenced nivolumab within less than 1 year of ASCT were excluded. Baseline TCR diversity was reportedly lower in newly diagnosed patients than in healthy donors. It was reported as lower still in relapsed/refractory patients. Baseline diversity resembling that of newly diagnosed patients was seen in complete responders.

Remarks on this clone: Its antigen is unknown.

Profiled with immunoSEQ multiplex PCR; TCRdb holds only in-frame clones, not every one. The data show about 64,000 clones, more than 80% seen once. The V end lost 3 bases, the J end lost 6 bases, and 9 bases lay between the germline ends. Germline V CDR1 and CDR2: SNHLY, FYNNEI. CDR3 size: 13 residues. Noted time point: cycle 4 day 1 (C4D1), after about 6 weeks of nivolumab. All patients relapsed after autologous stem cell transplantation, and brentuximab vedotin exposure varied. The rearrangement uses TRBV2 and TRBJ1-3; D uncertain. The source material was peripheral blood mononuclear cells (PBMCs), sampled before the fourth cycle of nivolumab. The source is a human donor with classical Hodgkin lymphoma. CDR3 nucleotide sequence: TGTGCCAGCAGTGATGGAGAAGTAAACACCATATATTTT. The encoded protein is CASSDGEVNTIYF.